The rows below give T cell receptor beta chains drawn from one sample of a study of shared clonotypes between healthy human individuals. TCRdb's copy holds only in-frame clones and misses some; the assay was immunoSEQ multiplex PCR. The sample has roughly 2.6 million clones, just over 90% seen once; the top ten hold over 0.12%. Source material: naive CD4+ T cells sorted from blood. The receptors derive from a man between 18 and 35 years old in good health. Both conserved end residues are part of each CDR3. Each record gives: J gene, D gene, V gene, clone size, CDR3 protein, CDR3 DNA. A D gene is named only where the DNA matches it firmly. Only some rows state a clone size, as once, few, many or a class for expanded clones.

TRBJ2-7,.,TRBV11-3,.,CASSLGGSYEQYF,TGTGCCAGCAGCTTAGGAGGTTCCTACGAGCAGTACTTC
TRBJ1-5,.,TRBV6-6,.,CASSPAVGGQPQHF,TGTGCCAGCAGTCCAGCGGTCGGGGGTCAGCCCCAGCATTTT
TRBJ2-1,TRBD2,TRBV7-2,.,CASSLESGLVYHEQFF,TGTGCCAGCAGCTTAGAGTCGGGACTAGTATACCATGAGCAGTTCTTC
TRBJ2-7,TRBD1,TRBV30,.,CAWSPPGQATEQYF,TGTGCCTGGAGTCCTCCGGGACAGGCTACGGAGCAGTACTTC
TRBJ2-7,.,TRBV11-2,.,CASSLDGGPYEQYF,TGTGCCAGCAGCTTAGATGGAGGACCCTACGAGCAGTACTTC
TRBJ1-1,.,TRBV6-1,.,CASTGQINTEAFF,TGTGCCAGCACCGGACAGATAAACACTGAAGCTTTCTTT
TRBJ2-7,TRBD2,TRBV9,.,CASSVGFSGTYEQYF,TGTGCCAGCAGCGTAGGTTTTAGCGGGACCTACGAGCAGTACTTC
TRBJ1-6,.,TRBV6-4,.,CASRAGYNSPLHF,TGTGCCAGCAGAGCAGGATATAATTCACCCCTCCACTTT
TRBJ2-3,.,TRBV5-1,.,CASSTQWADTQYF,TGCGCCAGCAGTACACAATGGGCGGATACGCAGTATTTT
TRBJ2-5,.,TRBV18,.,CASSPPKAAETQYF,TGTGCCAGCTCACCACCGAAGGCAGCAGAGACCCAGTACTTC
TRBJ2-3,.,TRBV4-3,.,CASSQEDSFTDTQYF,TGCGCCAGCAGCCAAGAGGACAGCTTCACAGATACGCAGTATTTT
TRBJ1-3,.,TRBV2,.,CASTGSLGALAGNTIYF,TGTGCCAGCACCGGCAGTTTGGGGGCTCTCGCTGGAAACACCATATATTTT
TRBJ1-1,.,TRBV6-5,.,CASSYLGGTEAFF,TGTGCCAGCAGTTACTTGGGAGGGACTGAAGCTTTCTTT
TRBJ2-7,.,TRBV4-1,.,CASSQEGGVGREQYF,TGCGCCAGCAGCCAAGAAGGTGGGGTGGGCCGGGAACAGTACTTC
TRBJ2-7,TRBD1,TRBV30,once,CAWSWTGDYEQYF,TGTGCCTGGAGTTGGACAGGGGACTACGAGCAGTACTTC
TRBJ1-2,.,TRBV4-1,few,CASSQGGQRYGYTF,TGCGCCAGCAGCCAAGGAGGACAGCGCTATGGCTACACCTTC
TRBJ2-1,TRBD1,TRBV6-5,once,CASSYTGGGYNEQFF,TGTGCCAGCAGTTACACAGGGGGTGGGTACAATGAGCAGTTCTTC
TRBJ1-2,.,TRBV6-1,.,CASSDGTSGYTF,TGTGCCAGCAGTGACGGGACTAGTGGCTACACCTTC
TRBJ1-5,.,TRBV28,.,CASRQSNQPQHF,TGTGCCAGCAGGCAGAGCAATCAGCCCCAGCATTTT
TRBJ2-5,TRBD2,TRBV11-3,.,CASSLGGGAGETQYF,TGTGCCAGCAGCTTAGGCGGGGGGGCCGGTGAGACCCAGTACTTC
TRBJ2-5,TRBD1,TRBV4-2,.,CASSQGNNGQGGETQYF,TGTGCCAGCAGCCAAGGGAATAATGGACAGGGGGGGGAGACCCAGTACTTC
TRBJ1-1,.,TRBV10-2,once,CATSTATVNTEAFF,TGCGCCACCTCAACGGCAACGGTGAACACTGAAGCTTTCTTT
TRBJ2-1,TRBD1,TRBV19,.,CASSRDRAQDEQFF,TGTGCTAGTAGTAGAGACAGGGCTCAGGATGAGCAGTTCTTC
TRBJ1-1,.,TRBV14,.,CASSIQMNTEAFF,TGTGCCAGCAGCATTCAGATGAACACTGAAGCTTTCTTT
TRBJ1-3,TRBD1,TRBV28,.,CASSPRDRLSGNTIYF,TGTGCCAGCAGTCCTCGGGACAGGCTCTCTGGAAACACCATATATTTT
TRBJ1-4,TRBD1,TRBV7-9,.,CASSPRQGSNEKLFF,TGTGCCAGCAGCCCCAGACAGGGGTCTAATGAAAAACTGTTTTTT
TRBJ2-2,TRBD2,TRBV5-1,.,CASSFRGGAVGELFF,TGCGCCAGCAGCTTTCGCGGGGGGGCCGTCGGGGAGCTGTTTTTT
TRBJ2-7,TRBD2,TRBV18,.,CASSPGTSGSRGAQYF,TGTGCCAGCTCACCCGGGACTAGCGGGAGTCGCGGGGCGCAGTACTTC
TRBJ1-1,.,TRBV10-3,.,CAIRAGLGGTEAFF,TGTGCCATCAGGGCAGGATTGGGGGGCACTGAAGCTTTCTTT
TRBJ2-7,TRBD2,TRBV10-3,.,CAISVASGGTYEQYF,TGTGCCATCAGTGTCGCTAGCGGAGGGACCTACGAGCAGTACTTC
TRBJ1-6,TRBD1,TRBV27,.,CASSFGTGESPLHF,TGTGCCAGCAGTTTCGGGACAGGAGAGTCACCCCTCCACTTT
TRBJ2-1,TRBD2,TRBV7-2,.,CASSLRAGGYNEQFF,TGTGCCAGCAGCTTAAGAGCGGGAGGTTACAATGAGCAGTTCTTC
TRBJ2-3,.,TRBV9,.,CASSGRDTDTQYF,TGTGCCAGCAGCGGCAGGGACACAGATACGCAGTATTTT
TRBJ2-2,.,TRBV10-2,.,CASSDAGQKNTGELFF,TGCGCCAGCAGTGATGCGGGACAGAAGAACACCGGGGAGCTGTTTTTT
TRBJ2-3,TRBD2,TRBV19,.,CASSFGRTSGSPDTQYF,TGTGCCAGTAGTTTCGGGCGGACTAGCGGGAGTCCAGATACGCAGTATTTT
TRBJ2-2,.,TRBV6-5,.,CASRRDGELFF,TGTGCCAGCAGACGGGACGGGGAGCTGTTTTTT
TRBJ2-2,TRBD2,TRBV11-2,.,CASSSAGARNTGELFF,TGTGCCAGCAGCTCTGCGGGAGCCCGGAACACCGGGGAGCTGTTTTTT
TRBJ2-1,.,TRBV10-3,once,CATSTLYEQFF,TGTGCCACGTCAACCTTATATGAGCAGTTCTTC
TRBJ2-7,TRBD2,TRBV5-4,once,CASSSPLAGSYEQYF,TGTGCCAGCAGCTCCCCGTTAGCGGGTTCCTACGAGCAGTACTTC
TRBJ2-7,.,TRBV25-1,.,CASSEIEGSYEQYF,TGTGCCAGCAGTGAAATTGAGGGCTCCTACGAGCAGTACTTC
TRBJ2-5,.,TRBV5-1,.,CASSLGTMAGETQYF,TGCGCCAGCAGCTTGGGCACTATGGCCGGAGAGACCCAGTACTTC